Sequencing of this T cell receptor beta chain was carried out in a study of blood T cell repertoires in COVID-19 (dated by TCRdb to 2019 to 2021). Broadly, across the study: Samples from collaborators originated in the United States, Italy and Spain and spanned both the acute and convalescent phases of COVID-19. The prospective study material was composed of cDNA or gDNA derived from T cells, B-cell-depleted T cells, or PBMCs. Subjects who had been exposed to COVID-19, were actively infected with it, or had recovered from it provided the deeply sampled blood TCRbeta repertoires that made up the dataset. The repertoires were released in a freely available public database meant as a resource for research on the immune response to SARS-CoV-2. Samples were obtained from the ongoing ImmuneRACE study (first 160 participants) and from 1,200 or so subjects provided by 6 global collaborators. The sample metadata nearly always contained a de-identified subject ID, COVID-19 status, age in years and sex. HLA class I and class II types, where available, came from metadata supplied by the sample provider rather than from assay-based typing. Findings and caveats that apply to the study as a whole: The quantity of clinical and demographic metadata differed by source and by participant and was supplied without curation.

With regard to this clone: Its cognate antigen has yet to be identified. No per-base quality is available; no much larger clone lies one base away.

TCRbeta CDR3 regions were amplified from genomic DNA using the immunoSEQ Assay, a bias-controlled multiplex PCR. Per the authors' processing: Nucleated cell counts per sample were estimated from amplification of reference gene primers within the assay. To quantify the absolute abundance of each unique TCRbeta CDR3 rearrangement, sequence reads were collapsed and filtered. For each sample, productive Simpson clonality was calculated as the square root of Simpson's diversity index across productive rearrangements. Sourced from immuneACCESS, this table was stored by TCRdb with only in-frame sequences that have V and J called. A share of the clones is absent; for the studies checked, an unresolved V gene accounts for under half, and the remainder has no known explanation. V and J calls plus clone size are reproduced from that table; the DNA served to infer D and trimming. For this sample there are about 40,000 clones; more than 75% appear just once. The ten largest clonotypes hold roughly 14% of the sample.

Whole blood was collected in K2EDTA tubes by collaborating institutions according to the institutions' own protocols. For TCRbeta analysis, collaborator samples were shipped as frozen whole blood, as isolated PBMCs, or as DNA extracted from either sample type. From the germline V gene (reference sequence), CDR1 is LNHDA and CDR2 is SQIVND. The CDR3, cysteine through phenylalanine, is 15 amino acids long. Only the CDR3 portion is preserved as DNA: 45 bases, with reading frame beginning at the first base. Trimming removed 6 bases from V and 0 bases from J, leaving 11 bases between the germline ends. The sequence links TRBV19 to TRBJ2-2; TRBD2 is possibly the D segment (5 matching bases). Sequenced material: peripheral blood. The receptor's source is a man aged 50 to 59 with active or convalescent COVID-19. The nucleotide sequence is TGTGCCAGTAGCACGGGAAGTTCGAACACCGGGGAGCTGTTTTTT. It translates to CASSTGSSNTGELFF. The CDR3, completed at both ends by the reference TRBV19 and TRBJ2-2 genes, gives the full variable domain DGGITQSPKYLFRKEGQNVTLSCEQNLNHDAMYWYRQDPGQGLRLIYYSQIVNDFQKGDIAEGYSVSREKKESFPLTVTSAQKNPTAFYLCASSTGSSNTGELFFGEGSRLTVL.